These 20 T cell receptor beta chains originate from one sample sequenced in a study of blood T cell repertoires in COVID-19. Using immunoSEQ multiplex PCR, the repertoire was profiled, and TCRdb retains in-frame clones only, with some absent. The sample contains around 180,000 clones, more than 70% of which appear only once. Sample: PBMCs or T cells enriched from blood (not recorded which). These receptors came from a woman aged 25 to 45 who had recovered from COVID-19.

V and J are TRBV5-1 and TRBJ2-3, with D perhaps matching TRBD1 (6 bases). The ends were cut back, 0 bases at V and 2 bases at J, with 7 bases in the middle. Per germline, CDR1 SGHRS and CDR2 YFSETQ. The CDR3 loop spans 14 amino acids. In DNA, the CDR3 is TGCGCCAGCAGCTTGGGGGGACACACAGATACGCAGTATTTT. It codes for CASSLGGHTDTQYF.

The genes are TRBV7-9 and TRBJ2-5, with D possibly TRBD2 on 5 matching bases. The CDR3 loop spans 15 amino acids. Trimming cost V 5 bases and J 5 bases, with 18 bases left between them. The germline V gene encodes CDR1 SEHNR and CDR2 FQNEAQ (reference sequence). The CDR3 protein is CASSPHGGREETQYF. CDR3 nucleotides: TGTGCCAGCAGCCCTCATGGAGGTCGAGAGGAGACCCAGTACTTC.

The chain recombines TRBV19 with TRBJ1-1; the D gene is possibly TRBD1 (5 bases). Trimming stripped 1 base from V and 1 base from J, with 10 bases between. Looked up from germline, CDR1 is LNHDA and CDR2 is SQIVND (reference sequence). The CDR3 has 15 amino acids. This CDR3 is CASSIVWGGNTEAFF. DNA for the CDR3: TGTGCCAGTAGTATAGTATGGGGGGGGAACACTGAAGCTTTCTTT.

The CDR3 loop is CASSPPGDSYEQYF. The CDR3 DNA reads TGTGCCAGCAGCCCGCCGGGAGATTCCTACGAGCAGTACTTC. This rearrangement joins TRBV7-3 to TRBJ2-7; a possible D gene is TRBD2 (6 bases). Looked up from germline, CDR1 is SGHTA and CDR2 is FQGTGA. V lost 5 bases and J 1 base, leaving 12 bases between the germline ends. The CDR3 has 14 amino acids.

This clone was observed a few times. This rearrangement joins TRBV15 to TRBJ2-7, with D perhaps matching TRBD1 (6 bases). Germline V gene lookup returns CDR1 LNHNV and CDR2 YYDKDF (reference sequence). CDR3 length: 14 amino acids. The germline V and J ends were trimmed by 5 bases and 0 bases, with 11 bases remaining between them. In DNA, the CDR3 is TGTGCCACCAGCCCGGACAGAAGCTCCTACGAGCAGTACTTC. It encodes CATSPDRSSYEQYF. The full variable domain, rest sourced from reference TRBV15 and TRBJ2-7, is DAMVIQNPRYQVTQFGKPVTLSCSQTLNHNVMYWYQQKSSQAPKLLFHYYDKDFNNEADTPDNFQSRRPNTSFCFLDIRSPGLGDTAMYLCATSPDRSSYEQYFGPGTRLTVT.

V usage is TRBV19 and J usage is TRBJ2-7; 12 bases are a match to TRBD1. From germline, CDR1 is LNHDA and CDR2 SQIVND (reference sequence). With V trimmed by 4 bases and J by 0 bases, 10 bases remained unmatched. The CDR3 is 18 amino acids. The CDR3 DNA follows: TGTGCCAGTAGTAAAACCGGGACAGGGGGCTTAGACTCCTACGAGCAGTACTTC. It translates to CASSKTGTGGLDSYEQYF. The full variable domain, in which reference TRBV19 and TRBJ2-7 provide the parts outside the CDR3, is DGGITQSPKYLFRKEGQNVTLSCEQNLNHDAMYWYRQDPGQGLRLIYYSQIVNDFQKGDIAEGYSVSREKKESFPLTVTSAQKNPTAFYLCASSKTGTGGLDSYEQYFGPGTRLTVT.

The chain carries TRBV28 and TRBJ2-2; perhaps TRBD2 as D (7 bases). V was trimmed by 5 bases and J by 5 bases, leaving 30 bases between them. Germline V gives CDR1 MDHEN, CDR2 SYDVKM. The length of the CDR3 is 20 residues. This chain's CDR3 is CASSTSDRKKAGRGTGELFF. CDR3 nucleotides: TGTGCCAGCAGTACCTCGGACAGAAAGAAAGCGGGAAGGGGTACCGGGGAGCTGTTTTTT.

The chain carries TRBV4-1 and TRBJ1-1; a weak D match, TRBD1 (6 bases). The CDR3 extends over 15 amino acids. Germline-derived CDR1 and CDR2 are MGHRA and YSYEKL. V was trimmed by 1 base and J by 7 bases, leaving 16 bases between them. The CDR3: CASSQVIGGRNEAFF. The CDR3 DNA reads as TGCGCCAGCAGCCAAGTAATAGGGGGACGGAATGAAGCTTTCTTT.

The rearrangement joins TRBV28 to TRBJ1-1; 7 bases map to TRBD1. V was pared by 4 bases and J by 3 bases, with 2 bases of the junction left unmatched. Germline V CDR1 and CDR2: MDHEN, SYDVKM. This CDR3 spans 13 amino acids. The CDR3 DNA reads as TGTGCCAGCAGTTCAGACAGGGACACTGAAGCTTTCTTT. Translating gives CASSSDRDTEAFF.

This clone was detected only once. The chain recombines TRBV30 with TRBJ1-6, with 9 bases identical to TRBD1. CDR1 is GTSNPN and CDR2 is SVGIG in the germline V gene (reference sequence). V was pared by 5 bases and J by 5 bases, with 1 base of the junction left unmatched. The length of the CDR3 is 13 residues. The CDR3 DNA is TGTGCCTGGGGACAGGGGCATAATTCACCCCTCCACTTT. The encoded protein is CAWGQGHNSPLHF. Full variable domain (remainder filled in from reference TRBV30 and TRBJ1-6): SQTIHQWPATLVQPVGSPLSLECTVEGTSNPNLYWYRQAAGRGLQLLFYSVGIGQISSEVPQNLSASRPQDRQFILSSKKLLLSDSGFYLCAWGQGHNSPLHFGNGTRLTVT.

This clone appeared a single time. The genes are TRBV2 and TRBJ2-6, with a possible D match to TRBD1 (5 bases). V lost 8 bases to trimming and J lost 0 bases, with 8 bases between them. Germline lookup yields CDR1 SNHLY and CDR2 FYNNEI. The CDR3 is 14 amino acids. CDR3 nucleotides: TGTGCCAGCTCAAGGGGCTCTGGGGCCAACGTCCTGACTTTC. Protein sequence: CASSRGSGANVLTF.

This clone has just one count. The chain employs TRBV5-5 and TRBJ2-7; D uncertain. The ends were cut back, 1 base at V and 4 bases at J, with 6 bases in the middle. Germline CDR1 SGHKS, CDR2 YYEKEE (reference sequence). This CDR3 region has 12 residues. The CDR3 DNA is TGTGCCAGCAGCTTGTGGCAGTACGAGCAGTACTTC. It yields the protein CASSLWQYEQYF.

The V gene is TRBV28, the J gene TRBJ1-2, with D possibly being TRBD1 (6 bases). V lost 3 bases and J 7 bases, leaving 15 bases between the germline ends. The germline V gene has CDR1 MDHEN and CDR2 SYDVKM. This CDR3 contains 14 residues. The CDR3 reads CASSFDRSIVGYTF. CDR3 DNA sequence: TGTGCCAGCAGTTTTGACAGGTCGATCGTTGGCTACACCTTC.

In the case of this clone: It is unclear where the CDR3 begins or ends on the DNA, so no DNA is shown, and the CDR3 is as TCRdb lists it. CDR3 region: CASSSTGFSGPGPQHF. This chain uses TRBV7-2 with TRBJ1-5; TRBD1 reflects the table's D call only, with no check against the DNA. CDR1 and CDR2 (germline): SGHTA, FQGNSA. Ends included, the CDR3 has 16 residues.

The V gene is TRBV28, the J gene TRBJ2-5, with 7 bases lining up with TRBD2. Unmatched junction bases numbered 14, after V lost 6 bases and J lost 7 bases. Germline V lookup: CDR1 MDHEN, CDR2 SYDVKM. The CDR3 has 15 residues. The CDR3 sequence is CASRPGTNQVATQYF. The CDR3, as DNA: TGTGCCAGCAGACCCGGGACTAATCAAGTCGCGACCCAGTACTTC.

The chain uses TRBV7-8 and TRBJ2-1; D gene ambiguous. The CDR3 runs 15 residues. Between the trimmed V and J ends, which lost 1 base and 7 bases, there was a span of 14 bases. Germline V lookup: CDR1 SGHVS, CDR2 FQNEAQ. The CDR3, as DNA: TGTGCCAGCAGCTTAGTGCCTGGCTCGCAGAATGAGCAGTTCTTC. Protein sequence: CASSLVPGSQNEQFF.

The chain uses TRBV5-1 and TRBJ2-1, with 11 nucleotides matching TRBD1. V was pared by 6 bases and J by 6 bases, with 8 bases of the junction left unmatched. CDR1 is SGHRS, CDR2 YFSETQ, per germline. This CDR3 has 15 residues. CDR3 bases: TGCGCCAGCACGTACTCCGGGACAGGGGGCAATGAGCAGTTCTTC. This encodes CASTYSGTGGNEQFF.

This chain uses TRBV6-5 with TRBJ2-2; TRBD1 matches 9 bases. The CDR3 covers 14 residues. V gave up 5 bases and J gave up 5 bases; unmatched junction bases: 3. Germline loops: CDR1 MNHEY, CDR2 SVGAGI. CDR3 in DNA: TGTGCCAGCAGTCGGGACAGGGATACCGGGGAGCTGTTTTTT. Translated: CASSRDRDTGELFF.

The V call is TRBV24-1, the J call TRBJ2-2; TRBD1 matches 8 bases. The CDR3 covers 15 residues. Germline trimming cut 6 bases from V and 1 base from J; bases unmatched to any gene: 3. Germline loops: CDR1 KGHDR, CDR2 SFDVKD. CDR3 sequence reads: CATSSGTGNTGELFF. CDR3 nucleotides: TGTGCCACCAGTTCCGGGACAGGGAACACCGGGGAGCTGTTTTTT.

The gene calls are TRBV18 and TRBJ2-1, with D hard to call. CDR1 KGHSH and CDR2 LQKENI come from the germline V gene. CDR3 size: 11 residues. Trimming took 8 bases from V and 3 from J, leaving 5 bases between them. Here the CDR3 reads CASGDYNEQFF. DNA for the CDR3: TGTGCCAGCGGAGACTACAATGAGCAGTTCTTC.